This TCR beta chain was documented in a study of TIL therapy for anti-PD-1-resistant metastatic lung cancer. Study at large: Tumors carried a median about 1.5 non-synonymous mutations per megabase.

The CDR3 contains 13 residues. Germline lookup yields CDR1 SGHTA and CDR2 FQGTGA. Between the trimmed V and J ends, which lost 2 bases and 3 bases, there was a span of 8 bases. This was the immunoSEQ v3 assay. TCRdb's table, derived via immunoSEQ multiplex PCR, lists solely in-frame clones and lacks some. The sample includes some 43,000 clones, less than 80% of them seen just once. Regarding time point: pre-treatment sample, taken before nivolumab and TIL therapy. Enrollment ran from October 2017 to early 2020. This clone was observed a single time. The rearrangement links TRBV7-3 to TRBJ2-7; perhaps TRBD1 as D (6 bases). This specimen consisted of blood, obtained at baseline. This receptor was obtained from an older man with non-small cell lung cancer. The CDR3 loop is CASSLSGDYEQYF. CDR3 in DNA: TGTGCCAGCAGCTTATCAGGGGACTACGAGCAGTACTTC.